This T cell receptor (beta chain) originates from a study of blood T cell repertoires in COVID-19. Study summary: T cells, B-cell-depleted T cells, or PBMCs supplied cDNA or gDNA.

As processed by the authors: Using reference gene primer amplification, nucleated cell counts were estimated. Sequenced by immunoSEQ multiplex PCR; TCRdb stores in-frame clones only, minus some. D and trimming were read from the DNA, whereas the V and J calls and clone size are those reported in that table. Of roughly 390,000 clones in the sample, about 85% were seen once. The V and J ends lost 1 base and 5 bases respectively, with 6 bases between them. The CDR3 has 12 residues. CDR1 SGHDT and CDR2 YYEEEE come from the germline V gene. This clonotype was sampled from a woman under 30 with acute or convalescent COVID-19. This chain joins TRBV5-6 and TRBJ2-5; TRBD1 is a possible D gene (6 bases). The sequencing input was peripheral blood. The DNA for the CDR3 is TGTGCCAGCAGCTTGAGGGGGGAGACCCAGTACTTC. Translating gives CASSLRGETQYF.